This entry concerns a single T cell receptor beta chain. The entry originates in a study of cytomegalovirus exposure and HLA in healthy donors. Unmatched junction bases numbered 4, after V lost 5 bases and J lost 6 bases. This CDR3 has 12 residues. The germline V gene encodes CDR1 LNHDA and CDR2 SQIVND (reference sequence). PCR employed 60 Vbeta and 13 Jbeta primers. The data were produced by immunoSEQ multiplex PCR, yet TCRdb's version contains in-frame clones alone and is incomplete. The profile shows under 150,000 clones, roughly three quarters of them singletons. This sequence originates from a male donor in good health and CMV-seronegative. Sequencing was carried out using PBMCs. The chain joins TRBV19 to TRBJ2-7; 7 bases line up with TRBD1. The CDR3 loop is CASSGYRGEQYF. Written as DNA, the CDR3 is TGTGCCAGTAGTGGATACAGGGGCGAGCAGTACTTC.